These 11 T cell receptor beta chains came from one sample sequenced in a study of OX40 agonist ivuxolimab in advanced cancers. Only in-frame clones appear in the TCRdb table, and some are missing; sequencing was by immunoSEQ multiplex PCR. The sample holds about 19,000 clones, approximately 83% seen once. The source material was CD4+ or CD8+ T cells sorted from blood, sampled in a trial of the OX40 agonist ivuxolimab. The receptors here all came from an adult with an advanced solid tumor such as melanoma, head and neck, liver or kidney cancer.

V and J are TRBV11-2 and TRBJ2-7, with TRBD1 matching over 9 bases. After removal of 3 bases from V and 2 bases from J, the junction contained 5 bases not matched to a gene. The CDR3 loop spans 15 amino acids. Germline V gene data show CDR1 as SGHAT and CDR2 as FQNNGV. The CDR3 reads CASSFLGQGPYEQYF. CDR3 nucleotide sequence: TGTGCCAGCAGCTTTTTGGGACAGGGTCCCTACGAGCAGTACTTC.

The J gene is TRBJ2-1, the V gene TRBV15; D gene unclear. This CDR3 is 16 amino acids long. Germline CDR1 and CDR2: LNHNV and YYDKDF (reference sequence). V was clipped by 0 bases and J by 7 bases, with 16 bases between them. The CDR3 DNA is TGTGCCACCAGCAGAGATATTATTATGGCTCTGAATGAGCAGTTCTTC. Protein sequence: CATSRDIIMALNEQFF.

The chain employs TRBV13 and TRBJ2-5; D remains ambiguous. This CDR3 is built from 12 residues. CDR1 and CDR2 from the germline V gene are PRHDT and FYEKMQ (reference sequence). V lost 5 bases to trimming and J lost 5 bases, with 9 bases between them. CDR3 DNA: TGTGCCAGCAGCGGTCCCCCGGAGACCCAGTACTTC. The encoded protein is CASSGPPETQYF.

The chain combines TRBV28 with TRBJ2-1, with 10 positions matching TRBD2. The CDR3 is 15 amino acids. V trimming: 4 bases; J trimming: 10 bases; junction bases outside the gene matches: 10. In germline, CDR1 is MDHEN, CDR2 SYDVKM. The CDR3 DNA sequence: TGTGCCAGCAGTTCCTATAGCGGGGGGCCCCCCGAGCAGTTCTTC. Its translation is CASSSYSGGPPEQFF.

This clone was counted a few times. The chain joins TRBV28 to TRBJ1-1, with D tentatively TRBD1 (5 bases). The germline CDR1 and CDR2 sequences are MDHEN and SYDVKM. Trimming took 2 bases from V and 2 from J, leaving 9 bases between them. The CDR3 contains 14 residues. DNA of the CDR3: TGTGCCAGCAGTTTAGGGGCCATAAACACTGAAGCTTTCTTT. Its protein product is CASSLGAINTEAFF.

The V gene is TRBV7-9, the J gene TRBJ2-1, with D maybe TRBD2 (6 bases). CDR1 is SEHNR, CDR2 FQNEAQ, per germline (reference sequence). The CDR3 extends over 12 amino acids. Trimming cost V 5 bases and J 8 bases, with 10 bases left between them. In DNA form, the CDR3 reads TGTGCCAGCAGCCCGGGCGGGGATGAGCAGTTCTTC. It translates to CASSPGGDEQFF.

This chain joins TRBV5-1 and TRBJ1-2; 8 bases match TRBD1. V lost 8 bases, J lost 4 bases, and 10 bases stayed unmatched. The germline gives CDR1 SGHRS, CDR2 YFSETQ. The CDR3 has 14 residues. CDR3 nucleotides: TGCGCCAGTATTGGACAGGGACGGTTCTATGGCTACACCTTC. Translation gives CASIGQGRFYGYTF.

The chain links TRBV11-2 to TRBJ1-2; no clear D. Germline V gene sequence: CDR1 SGHAT, CDR2 FQNNGV. Trimming took 3 bases from V and 3 from J, leaving 17 bases between them. The CDR3 spans 16 residues. CDR3 protein: CASSLNTVFSDYGYTF. CDR3 nucleotides: TGTGCCAGCAGCTTGAACACAGTTTTCAGTGACTATGGCTACACCTTC.

V and J are TRBV6-1 and TRBJ2-7; TRBD1 matches 9 bases. The length of the CDR3 is 15 residues. CDR1 and CDR2 (germline): MNHNS, SASEGT. After removal of 6 bases from V and 0 bases from J, the junction contained 6 bases not matched to a gene. This CDR3 is CASSGQGTHSYEQYF. Written as DNA, the CDR3 is TGTGCCAGCAGCGGACAGGGGACTCACTCCTACGAGCAGTACTTC.

The chain uses TRBV2 and TRBJ2-4; tentatively, D is TRBD1 (5 bases). Trimming stripped 5 bases from V and 0 bases from J, with 11 bases between. The CDR3 has 15 residues. Looked up from germline, CDR1 is SNHLY and CDR2 is FYNNEI. The CDR3 region has the DNA TGTGCCAGCAGTTTCAGGGTAGTAGCCAAAAACATTCAGTACTTC. The encoded protein is CASSFRVVAKNIQYF.

This sequence joins TRBV6-5 and TRBJ1-2; 9 positions agree with TRBD1. CDR1 MNHEY and CDR2 SVGAGI come from the germline V gene. Unmatched junction bases numbered 2, after V lost 2 bases and J lost 4 bases. CDR3 size: 14 residues. CDR3 region: CASSYGGQGYGYTF. In DNA, the CDR3 is TGTGCCAGCAGTTACGGGGGACAGGGCTATGGCTACACCTTC.